Below are 2 T cell receptor beta chains sequenced from a single sample in a study of cytotoxic CD8 clonotypes in ibrutinib-treated CLL. Profiling relied on immunoSEQ multiplex PCR, and the TCRdb table lists in-frame clones only, not all of them. This table holds 140,000 to 150,000 clones, roughly three quarters found once. Here the sequenced sample was PBMCs, taken after 24 months of ibrutinib treatment. The receptors originated from a human donor with chronic lymphocytic leukemia.

As regards this clone: A much larger clone differs by one base, so this may be a read error. The sample carries other DNA sequences with the same CDR3. The rearrangement links TRBV7-8 to TRBJ1-6, with a tentative D call TRBD1 (6 bases). The CDR3 is made up of 14 amino acids. The germline CDR1 and CDR2 sequences are SGHVS and FQNEAQ. V was trimmed by 1 base and J by 7 bases, leaving 8 bases between them. CDR3 region: CASSLVGGNSPLHF. CDR3 bases: TGTGCCAGCAGCTTAGTAGGGGGGAATTCACCCCTCCACTTT.

The chain carries TRBV19 and TRBJ2-1; TRBD2 might be the D (6 bases). CDR1 is LNHDA and CDR2 is SQIVND in the germline V gene (reference sequence). This CDR3 spans 15 amino acids. V lost 1 base and J 10 bases, leaving 17 bases between the germline ends. CDR3 sequence reads: CASSIVGDSTSEQFF. Here the CDR3 DNA reads TGTGCCAGTAGTATAGTGGGGGACTCCACCTCCGAGCAGTTCTTC.